The rows below give T cell receptor beta chains drawn from one sample of a study of blood T cell repertoires in COVID-19. Method: immunoSEQ multiplex PCR; TCRdb's copy keeps in-frame clones and lacks some. Among around 200,000 clones, around 82% were seen once, and the ten largest hold roughly 2.8%. Sequenced: peripheral blood. The receptors were gathered from a man between 45 and 60 years old with active or convalescent COVID-19. Both conserved end residues are part of each CDR3. Each record gives: D gene, clone size, V gene, J gene, CDR3 protein, CDR3 DNA. D genes are given only for firm matches. Not all rows give a size; the values are once, few, many and, for expanded clones, a class.

.,.,TRBV7-2,TRBJ1-2,CASSLGDTPYGYTF,TGTGCCAGCAGCTTAGGGGACACACCCTATGGCTACACCTTC
TRBD1,.,TRBV4-1,TRBJ2-7,CASGGTGAREQYF,TGCGCCAGCGGAGGGACAGGAGCAAGGGAGCAGTACTTC
.,.,TRBV24-1,TRBJ2-3,CATSDLITDTQYF,TGTGCCACCAGTGACTTAATCACAGATACGCAGTATTTT
TRBD2,.,TRBV10-3,TRBJ2-2,CAIGGLAGGLSGELFF,TGTGCCATCGGGGGACTAGCGGGGGGGCTGTCCGGGGAGCTGTTTTTT
TRBD2,.,TRBV12-5,TRBJ2-5,CASGLSVPRLAQETQYF,TGTGCTAGTGGTTTGTCGGTACCCCGACTAGCGCAAGAGACCCAGTACTTC
TRBD2,.,TRBV9,TRBJ2-3,CASSLAGGRTDTQYF,TGTGCCAGCAGTCTAGCGGGAGGCCGCACAGATACGCAGTATTTT
TRBD2,.,TRBV9,TRBJ2-2,CASSTLAQNTGELFF,TGTGCCAGCAGCACACTAGCGCAGAACACCGGGGAGCTGTTTTTT
TRBD1,.,TRBV6-5,TRBJ1-2,CASSYQGANNYGYTF,TGTGCCAGCAGTTACCAGGGGGCCAACAACTATGGCTACACCTTC
TRBD2,.,TRBV9,TRBJ2-1,CASSDGLARGNSEQFF,TGTGCCAGCAGCGATGGACTAGCGAGAGGGAACAGTGAGCAGTTCTTC
.,.,TRBV27,TRBJ1-5,CASSFVGRAQHF,TGTGCCAGCAGTTTCGTCGGGAGGGCCCAGCATTTT
TRBD2,.,TRBV5-1,TRBJ2-2,CASSSRLAENTGELFF,TGCGCCAGCAGCTCGAGACTAGCGGAGAACACCGGGGAGCTGTTTTTT
.,.,TRBV5-6,TRBJ2-1,CASSLTHEQFF,TGTGCCAGCAGCTTAACACATGAGCAGTTCTTC
TRBD1,.,TRBV13,TRBJ1-1,CASSSVGQGVEAFF,TGTGCCAGCAGCTCGGTGGGACAGGGGGTTGAAGCTTTCTTT
TRBD2,.,TRBV24-1,TRBJ2-3,CATSVDPSGSRDTQYF,TGTGCCACCAGTGTTGATCCTAGCGGGAGTAGGGATACGCAGTATTTT
TRBD1,once,TRBV2,TRBJ2-1,CASRPGTGSSYNEQFF,TGTGCCAGCAGACCCGGGACAGGGAGTTCCTACAATGAGCAGTTCTTC
TRBD1,.,TRBV3-1/TRBV3-2,TRBJ2-7,CASSHGDRPYEQYF,TGTGCCAGCAGCCATGGGGACAGACCCTACGAGCAGTACTTC
.,.,TRBV28,TRBJ1-1,CASSLWGEGTEAFF,TGTGCCAGCAGTTTATGGGGGGAGGGGACTGAAGCTTTCTTT
TRBD2,once,TRBV11-3,TRBJ2-1,CASSLEPQTSGASSKQFF,TGTGCCAGCAGCTTAGAGCCCCAAACTAGCGGGGCGTCCAGCAAGCAGTTCTTC
.,.,TRBV5-1,TRBJ2-7,CASSLTSHHEQYF,TGCGCCAGCAGCTTGACGAGTCACCACGAGCAGTACTTC
.,.,TRBV19,TRBJ1-6,CASSLFLGGGSPLHF,TGTGCCAGTAGTTTATTTCTGGGGGGGGGCTCACCCCTCCACTTT
.,.,TRBV7-9,TRBJ2-2,CASSFGRANTGELFF,TGTGCCAGCAGCTTCGGGCGGGCGAACACCGGGGAGCTGTTTTTT
TRBD1,.,TRBV6-5,TRBJ1-1,CAGTRGDTEAFF,TGTGCCGGAACCAGGGGGGACACTGAAGCTTTCTTT
TRBD1,few,TRBV5-6,TRBJ1-2,CASSSYGTSGTGRYGYTF,TGTGCCAGCAGCTCCTACGGGACCTCCGGGACAGGAAGGTATGGCTACACCTTC
.,.,TRBV14,TRBJ2-1,CASSQEGGNFLDEQFF,TGTGCCAGCAGCCAAGAAGGCGGGAACTTCTTGGATGAGCAGTTCTTC
.,.,TRBV6-5,TRBJ2-1,CASVLGGVGRNEQFF,TGTGCCAGCGTTCTAGGCGGGGTCGGAAGAAATGAGCAGTTCTTC
TRBD2,.,TRBV3-1/TRBV3-2,TRBJ2-1,CASSPSGGPYNEQFF,TGTGCCAGCAGCCCTAGCGGGGGGCCTTACAATGAGCAGTTCTTC
.,.,TRBV5-1,TRBJ2-7,CASSLYRGTVVYEQYF,TGCGCCAGCAGCCTCTATCGGGGGACCGTCGTTTACGAGCAGTACTTC